This entry lists 3 T cell receptor beta chains sequenced from one sample in a study of a mutant IDH1 vaccine in newly diagnosed glioma. Data came from immunoSEQ multiplex PCR; TCRdb stores just in-frame clones and leaves some out. The table shows 50,000 to 75,000 clones, with over 70% occurring only once. Time point in this sample: week 11, during vaccination. Doses of 300 ug of mutant IDH1 20-mer peptide were given with topical imiquimod. Antigens for these TCRs are unknown. This material consisted of PBMCs, taken from a glioma patient whose treatment included an IDH1 peptide vaccine. The receptors were gathered from a man aged 45-60 years with glioma.

This clone qualifies as medium-sized. Other DNA sequences in the same sample also yield this CDR3. Here the CDR3 reads CAWRGGTGETGELFF. CDR3 in DNA: TGTGCCTGGAGGGGAGGGACAGGGGAGACCGGGGAGCTGTTTTTT. The chain couples TRBV30 to TRBJ2-2; TRBD1 aligns across 10 bases. Germline V gene lookup returns CDR1 GTSNPN and CDR2 SVGIG (reference sequence). CDR3 length: 15 residues. V trimming: 3 bases; J trimming: 5 bases; junction bases outside the gene matches: 6.

V and J are TRBV6-1 and TRBJ2-1; tentatively, D is TRBD2 (5 bases). V was shortened by 5 bases and J by 0 bases, with 11 bases between the two germline ends. This CDR3 has 15 residues. Germline loops: CDR1 MNHNS, CDR2 SASEGT. Here the CDR3 DNA reads TGTGCCAGCAGTACCCAAGGGAGCTCCTACAATGAGCAGTTCTTC. This encodes CASSTQGSSYNEQFF.

This clone was picked up a small number of times. V and J are TRBV18 and TRBJ2-2; D tentatively reads TRBD1 or TRBD2 (5 bases each). The CDR3 extends over 15 amino acids. V shed 1 base and J shed 1 base, with 7 bases lying between them. Germline V gene lookup returns CDR1 KGHSH and CDR2 LQKENI. The CDR3 DNA follows: TGTGCCAGCTCACCACGGGACGTGAACACCGGGGAGCTGTTTTTT. Encoded protein: CASSPRDVNTGELFF. Full variable domain (rest looked up from reference TRBV18 and TRBJ2-2): NAGVMQNPRHLVRRRGQEARLRCSPMKGHSHVYWYRQLPEEGLKFMVYLQKENIIDESGMPKERFSAEFPKEGPSILRIQQVVRGDSAAYFCASSPRDVNTGELFFGEGSRLTVL.